This T cell receptor beta chain stems from a study of T cell changes during pregnancy in multiple sclerosis. CDR1 and CDR2 (germline): SGHTA, FQGTGA. The CDR3 contains 13 residues. V shed 3 bases and J shed 2 bases, with 7 bases lying between them. The repertoire was sequenced with immunoSEQ multiplex PCR; TCRdb's copy has only in-frame clones and lacks some. The sample lists 30,000 to 40,000 clones; about nine tenths were seen once. Sequencing was performed on CD4+ T cells from peripheral blood mononuclear cells, taken in the first trimester of pregnancy. This receptor was obtained from a female donor in good health, enrolled as a control in a pregnancy study. This chain joins TRBV7-3 and TRBJ1-1; a possible D gene is TRBD1 (5 bases). CDR3 sequence (DNA): TGTGCCAGCAGCTTTGGGGCTAACACTGAAGCTTTCTTT. Protein sequence: CASSFGANTEAFF.